The 15 T cell receptor beta chains below were found in one sample sequenced in a study of tumor-infiltrating lymphocytes in oesophageal squamous cell carcinoma. TCRdb independently ran MiXCR on the PCR reads; one entry per CDR3 protein. Of 20,000 to 30,000 distinct CDR3 sequences listed, about two fifths are singletons. Specimen: esophageal tumor tissue. Every receptor here comes from a male donor with esophageal squamous cell carcinoma.

This clonotype has ten or more counts. The chain carries TRBV27 and TRBJ2-1, with 8 bases fitting TRBD2. Trimming took 3 bases from V and 8 from J; bases not matched to a gene: 21. CDR1 is MNHEY and CDR2 is SMNVEV in the germline V gene (reference sequence). The CDR3 totals 19 residues. In DNA, the CDR3 is TGTGCCAGCAGTTTGGCAGCGGGAGAGGGGGGGAGGGGACAATATGAGCAGTTCTTC. It specifies CASSLAAGEGGRGQYEQFF.

This clonotype was recorded at least ten times. This chain connects TRBV5-6 to TRBJ2-3; TRBD2 might be the D (5 bases). The germline CDR1 and CDR2 sequences are SGHDT and YYEEEE. The CDR3 sequence is 16 residues long. V shed 0 bases and J shed 3 bases, with 14 bases lying between them. The CDR3 region is CASSLGGRGSTDTQYF. CDR3 nucleotides: TGTGCCAGCAGCTTGGGGGGTCGGGGTTCTACAGATACGCAGTATTTT.

This clonotype was seen ten or more times. The chain links TRBV12-3 or TRBV12-4 to TRBJ1-1; D gene ambiguous. This CDR3 is built from 13 residues. The V end lost 4 bases, the J end lost 1 base, and 7 bases lay between the germline ends. DNA for the CDR3: TGTGCCAGCAGTTCTAAGGGGAACACTGAAGCTTTCTTT. Residues: CASSSKGNTEAFF.

Only a few counts were recorded for this clonotype. The J gene is TRBJ2-1, the V gene TRBV5-4; TRBD2 might be the D (6 bases). The J call is uncertain, as TRBJ2-7 better fits the DNA end. This CDR3 is 15 amino acids long. Looked up from germline, CDR1 is SGHNT and CDR2 is YYREEE (reference sequence). The CDR3 is CASSLISLSSAEQYF. The CDR3 DNA reads as TGTGCCAGCAGCTTGATATCTTTGTCTAGCGCCGAGCAGTACTTC.

V is TRBV12-3 or TRBV12-4 and J is TRBJ2-5, with 10 bases aligning to TRBD1. The assigned J gene may be wrong: the sequence end matches TRBJ2-7 better. There are 14 residues in the CDR3. The CDR3: CASRLGTGVHEQYF. As DNA, the CDR3 is TGTGCCAGCAGGCTCGGGACAGGGGTCCACGAGCAGTACTTC.

The J gene is TRBJ2-3, the V gene TRBV25-1, with D perhaps TRBD2 (5 bases). From germline, CDR1 is MGHDK and CDR2 SYGVNS. Trimming stripped 3 bases from V and 2 bases from J, with 15 bases between. CDR3 length: 16 residues. Here the CDR3 DNA reads TGTGCCAGCAGTGATGTATGGGCCGGGATCACAGATACGCAGTATTTT. Amino acids: CASSDVWAGITDTQYF.

This clonotype appeared once. In DNA form, the CDR3 reads TGTGCCAGCAGTAGTCAGTCCTATGGCTACACCTTC. Protein sequence: CASSSQSYGYTF. This sequence joins TRBV2 and TRBJ1-2; D not resolved. The CDR3 is 12 residues long. Trimming cost V 5 bases and J 4 bases, with 8 bases left between them. Germline lookup yields CDR1 SNHLY and CDR2 FYNNEI.

This clonotype was seen many times. The chain combines TRBV5-1 with TRBJ2-1; tentatively, D is TRBD1 (6 bases). The CDR3 contains 17 residues. Trimming took 0 bases from V and 3 from J, leaving 16 bases between them. Germline V gene lookup returns CDR1 SGHRS and CDR2 YFSETQ. This CDR3 is CASSLAVVPGVYNEQFF. The CDR3, as DNA: TGCGCCAGCAGCTTGGCCGTAGTCCCAGGGGTCTACAATGAGCAGTTCTTC.

V is TRBV6-1 and J is TRBJ2-1; 8 nucleotides agree with TRBD2. Germline CDR1 MNHNS, CDR2 SASEGT. The V gene end was trimmed by 7 bases and the J gene end by 2 bases; junction bases not matched to a gene: 1. The CDR3 extends over 13 amino acids. CDR3: CASTGGAYNEQFF. In DNA, the CDR3 is TGTGCCAGCACGGGGGGGGCCTACAATGAGCAGTTCTTC.

This rearrangement joins TRBV12-3 or TRBV12-4 to TRBJ2-5, with a possible D match to TRBD2 (6 bases). The J call may be incorrect, as the DNA end agrees better with TRBJ2-7. The CDR3 is made up of 14 amino acids. The CDR3 is CASSLRRGAYEQYF. The CDR3, as DNA: TGTGCCAGCAGTTTGCGGAGGGGAGCCTACGAGCAGTACTTC.

This clonotype has just a few counts. The chain links TRBV19 to TRBJ2-1; tentatively, D is TRBD1 (6 bases). This CDR3 has 15 amino acids. Between the trimmed V and J ends, which lost 3 bases and 7 bases, there was a span of 16 bases. CDR1 is LNHDA, CDR2 SQIVND, per germline (reference sequence). CDR3 protein: CASSIKVGGPNEQFF. The CDR3 bases are TGTGCCAGTAGTATTAAGGTTGGGGGCCCGAATGAGCAGTTCTTC.

This clonotype turned up a few times. The chain joins TRBV6-1 to TRBJ2-1, with a possible D match to TRBD2 (5 bases). The closer fit of TRBJ2-5 to the DNA end suggests the J call may be wrong. The CDR3 is 15 residues long. Germline CDR1 and CDR2: MNHNS and SASEGT. CDR3 sequence (DNA): TGTGCCAGCAGTGAAGGCTTAGGAGCGGTAGAGACCCAGTACTTC. Translated, it gives CASSEGLGAVETQYF.

This clonotype appeared many times. With a much larger clone just one base away, this may be a read error. J is TRBJ2-5 and V is TRBV6-1; D may be TRBD2 (5 bases). The J call may be in error: the DNA end matches TRBJ2-1 better. Germline lookup yields CDR1 MNHNS and CDR2 SASEGT. This CDR3 has 14 amino acids. The DNA for the CDR3 is TGTGCCAGCGCGGGCCGGACGGACTTCGGCGAGCAGTTCTTC. Translating it yields CASAGRTDFGEQFF.

This clonotype came up a few times. V and J are TRBV7-3 and TRBJ2-1, with D perhaps TRBD2 (6 bases). Looked up from germline, CDR1 is SGHTA and CDR2 is FQGTGA. CDR3 length: 16 residues. Trimming removed 2 bases from V and 6 bases from J, with 17 bases in between. The CDR3 sequence is CASSLGSSGLANEQFF. CDR3 bases: TGTGCCAGCAGCTTAGGCAGTAGCGGTCTGGCCAATGAGCAGTTCTTC.

The chain couples TRBV5-6 to TRBJ1-2, with D hard to call. The DNA end is more similar to TRBJ2-7, so the J call may be wrong. The CDR3 loop spans 17 amino acids. CDR1 is SGHDT, CDR2 YYEEEE, per germline. The CDR3 loop is CASSLPRRINTTYEQYF. CDR3 nucleotide sequence: TGTGCCAGCAGCTTGCCGAGACGGATAAACACTACCTACGAGCAGTACTTC.